Listed below are T cell receptor beta chains from one sample, sequenced in a study of PD-1 blockade in classical Hodgkin lymphoma. Sequencing used immunoSEQ multiplex PCR; TCRdb keeps in-frame clones, though not all of them. The sample consists of 25,000 or so clones, more than 60% of them appearing once. Sequencing used CD4+ T cells from blood, obtained at baseline. The receptors here all came from a human donor with classical Hodgkin lymphoma. CDR3s include the opening cysteine and the closing phenylalanine or tryptophan. Fields, in order: clone size, V gene, D gene, J gene, CDR3 DNA, CDR3 protein. A D gene is named only where the DNA matches it firmly. Some rows have no size entry. The others give once, few or many, or a class for an expanded clone.

size: .; V: TRBV5-1; D: .; J: TRBJ2-1; DNA: TGCGCCAGCAGCTTGGAACCGGGGGCAGGGTACAATGAGCAGTTCTTC; CDR3: CASSLEPGAGYNEQFF
size: .; V: TRBV27; D: .; J: TRBJ1-2; DNA: TGTGCCAGCAGTTTGACGTGGGCAGGGATAGGTGGCTACACCTTC; CDR3: CASSLTWAGIGGYTF
size: .; V: TRBV7-3; D: TRBD1; J: TRBJ1-1; DNA: TGTGCCAGCAGCTTAACGGGGGACAGGGAAGCTTTCTTT; CDR3: CASSLTGDREAFF
size: .; V: TRBV7-9; D: .; J: TRBJ1-1; DNA: TGTGCCAGCAGCTTAGGGCAGGGAAGAAGAAGGAACACTGAAGCTTTCTTT; CDR3: CASSLGQGRRRNTEAFF
size: .; V: TRBV11-2; D: .; J: TRBJ2-2; DNA: TGTGCCAGCAGCTATTCCGGGACGACGAACACCGGGGAGCTGTTTTTT; CDR3: CASSYSGTTNTGELFF
size: .; V: TRBV29-1; D: .; J: TRBJ2-5; DNA: TGCAGCGTTGAAAGTCCACAAGAGACCCAGTACTTC; CDR3: CSVESPQETQYF
size: .; V: TRBV6-4; D: TRBD1; J: TRBJ2-1; DNA: TGTGCCAGCAGTGACACGTCCCGCAGGGGGCACCATGAGCAGTTCTTC; CDR3: CASSDTSRRGHHEQFF
size: .; V: TRBV27; D: .; J: TRBJ2-1; DNA: TGTGCCAGCAGCTTAACAGGGTTTGGGCAGTTCTTC; CDR3: CASSLTGFGQFF
size: .; V: TRBV19; D: .; J: TRBJ1-2; DNA: TGTGCCAGTATAGGATGGGACTATGGCTACACCTTC; CDR3: CASIGWDYGYTF
size: once; V: TRBV5-8; D: TRBD1; J: TRBJ2-2; DNA: TGTGCCAGCAGCTGGGGACAGGGGTTTTCCACCGGGGAGCTGTTTTTT; CDR3: CASSWGQGFSTGELFF
size: .; V: TRBV7-2; D: TRBD2; J: TRBJ2-7; DNA: TGTGCCAGCAGCACAGGACTAGGTTTCTACGAGCAGTACTTC; CDR3: CASSTGLGFYEQYF
size: .; V: TRBV6-6; D: .; J: TRBJ1-5; DNA: TGTGCCAGCAGCGGGACCCTCAATCAGCCCCAGCATTTT; CDR3: CASSGTLNQPQHF
size: .; V: TRBV7-9; D: .; J: TRBJ1-2; DNA: TGTGCCAGCAGCTTAGTACCGAGCTATGGCTACACCTTC; CDR3: CASSLVPSYGYTF
size: .; V: TRBV20-1; D: .; J: TRBJ1-1; DNA: TGCAGTGCGGAAGGGCTTTCTGAAGCTTTCTTT; CDR3: CSAEGLSEAFF
size: .; V: TRBV29-1; D: .; J: TRBJ2-3; DNA: TGCAGCGTTTTTTCAGATACGCAGTATTTT; CDR3: CSVFSDTQYF
size: .; V: TRBV11-1; D: TRBD2; J: TRBJ2-5; DNA: TGTGCCAGCAGCGCGGGACTACAAGAGACCCAGTACTTC; CDR3: CASSAGLQETQYF
size: .; V: TRBV18; D: .; J: TRBJ1-2; DNA: TGTGCCAGCTCACCACAAAAGGAAGCGCCGGGCTACACCTTC; CDR3: CASSPQKEAPGYTF
size: .; V: TRBV29-1; D: .; J: TRBJ2-1; DNA: TGCAGCGTTATGACAGAGCAGTTCTTC; CDR3: CSVMTEQFF
size: .; V: TRBV5-6; D: .; J: TRBJ2-6; DNA: TGTGCCAGCAGCCTGGGGGTCAGCTCTGGGGCCAACGTCCTGACTTTC; CDR3: CASSLGVSSGANVLTF
size: .; V: TRBV5-6; D: TRBD1; J: TRBJ2-2; DNA: TGTGCCAGCAGCGTCGACAGGGGTGCGAACACCGGGGAGCTGTTTTTT; CDR3: CASSVDRGANTGELFF
size: .; V: TRBV10-3; D: TRBD2; J: TRBJ2-1; DNA: TGTGCCATCAGTGAGTGGGCTAGCGGGGGGGCAGGTGAGCAGTTCTTC; CDR3: CAISEWASGGAGEQFF
size: medium-sized; V: TRBV7-9; D: TRBD1; J: TRBJ1-3; DNA: TGTGCCAGCAGTATAGGGGGCTATGGAAACACCATATATTTT; CDR3: CASSIGGYGNTIYF
size: few; V: TRBV5-1; D: .; J: TRBJ2-5; DNA: TGCGCCAGCAGCACTACAGGGAGGGAGACCCAGTACTTC; CDR3: CASSTTGRETQYF
size: .; V: TRBV5-1; D: .; J: TRBJ1-2; DNA: TGCGCCAGCAGCTTGGCAGGGACTAGCTATGGCTACACCTTC; CDR3: CASSLAGTSYGYTF
size: few; V: TRBV18; D: .; J: TRBJ1-2; DNA: TGTGCCAGCTCACCACAGGGAGGTGGAGGCTACACCTTC; CDR3: CASSPQGGGGYTF
size: .; V: TRBV27; D: .; J: TRBJ1-5; DNA: TGTGCCAGCAGTTTATCCACAGGTGAGGGCAATCAGCCCCAGCATTTT; CDR3: CASSLSTGEGNQPQHF
size: .; V: TRBV29-1; D: .; J: TRBJ1-1; DNA: TGCAGCGTTGATCCACCGGGGCGGGGTATGGCTTTCTTT; CDR3: CSVDPPGRGMAFF
size: once; V: TRBV5-1; D: TRBD1; J: TRBJ1-2; DNA: TGCGCCAGCAGCTTGAGTCCGGGACAGGGGGAATATGGCTACACCTTC; CDR3: CASSLSPGQGEYGYTF
size: .; V: TRBV10-3; D: .; J: TRBJ1-1; DNA: TGTGCCATCAAATTCGGCAGGAACACTGAAGCTTTCTTT; CDR3: CAIKFGRNTEAFF
size: .; V: TRBV6-6; D: .; J: TRBJ1-1; DNA: TGTGCCAGCAGAAATTCAAGGGTGAACACTGAAGCTTTCTTT; CDR3: CASRNSRVNTEAFF
size: .; V: TRBV5-4; D: .; J: TRBJ1-3; DNA: TGTGCCAGCAGCTTGCCGACTGGAACTCCCTCTGGAAACACCATATATTTT; CDR3: CASSLPTGTPSGNTIYF
size: .; V: TRBV30; D: TRBD1; J: TRBJ1-2; DNA: TGTGCCTGGAGTGTAGGACAGGGAGGTGGCTACACCTTC; CDR3: CAWSVGQGGGYTF
size: .; V: TRBV15; D: .; J: TRBJ2-1; DNA: TGTGCCACCAGCAGAGACAGGAGGAATGAGCAGTTCTTC; CDR3: CATSRDRRNEQFF
size: .; V: TRBV15; D: .; J: TRBJ2-3; DNA: TGTGCCACAGGGACCTACACAGATACGCAGTATTTT; CDR3: CATGTYTDTQYF
size: .; V: TRBV6-5; D: .; J: TRBJ2-7; DNA: TGTGCCAGCAAAAGGTGGGGGGCATCTTCCTACGAGCAGTACTTC; CDR3: CASKRWGASSYEQYF
size: .; V: TRBV5-4; D: .; J: TRBJ2-1; DNA: TGTGCCAGCAGCTTGGCTGCCGTTTACAATGAGCAGTTCTTC; CDR3: CASSLAAVYNEQFF
size: .; V: TRBV5-1; D: .; J: TRBJ1-4; DNA: TGCGCCAGCAGCTTGGGCCCCATGGGGTATGAAAAACTGTTTTTT; CDR3: CASSLGPMGYEKLFF
size: .; V: TRBV9; D: TRBD2; J: TRBJ2-3; DNA: TGTGCCAGCAGCGCCCGGGGGGGCGCGGATACGCAGTATTTT; CDR3: CASSARGGADTQYF
size: .; V: TRBV5-4; D: TRBD1; J: TRBJ1-2; DNA: TGTGCCAGCAGAAGCCACTGGGACAGTTATGGCTACACCTTC; CDR3: CASRSHWDSYGYTF
size: .; V: TRBV6-5; D: .; J: TRBJ2-1; DNA: TGTGCCAGCAGAGGCCCTCTAGGCTGGAATGAGCAGTTCTTC; CDR3: CASRGPLGWNEQFF
size: once; V: TRBV11-2; D: .; J: TRBJ1-6; DNA: TGTGCCAGCAGCCCAGGTCCGGGGAGCTCCTATAATTCACCCCTCCACTTT; CDR3: CASSPGPGSSYNSPLHF
size: .; V: TRBV19; D: .; J: TRBJ1-1; DNA: TGTGCCAGTAGTATCCAGGACCTGGAGGTCTGGACTGAAGCTTTCTTT; CDR3: CASSIQDLEVWTEAFF
size: .; V: TRBV18; D: .; J: TRBJ1-3; DNA: TGTGCCAGCTCAACAGGACAAACCATCTCTGGAAACACCATATATTTT; CDR3: CASSTGQTISGNTIYF
size: .; V: TRBV5-1; D: .; J: TRBJ1-2; DNA: TGCGCCAGCAGCTTGGCAGGGGATTTGAATGGCTACACCTTC; CDR3: CASSLAGDLNGYTF
size: .; V: TRBV11-1; D: .; J: TRBJ2-5; DNA: TGTGCCAGCAGCCGGACTCCCGAGAAGGCCCAGTACTTC; CDR3: CASSRTPEKAQYF
size: .; V: TRBV9; D: .; J: TRBJ1-1; DNA: TGTGCCAGCAGCTTTACCGGGAACACTGAAGCTTTCTTT; CDR3: CASSFTGNTEAFF
size: .; V: TRBV7-3; D: .; J: TRBJ2-1; DNA: TGTGCCAGCAGCTTGTCTGTGGCTAGCGTGGTAGGAGAGCAGTTCTTC; CDR3: CASSLSVASVVGEQFF
size: .; V: TRBV7-2; D: .; J: TRBJ1-2; DNA: TGTGCCAGCACCCCTGGGAGCCGCTATGGCTACACCTTC; CDR3: CASTPGSRYGYTF
size: .; V: TRBV19; D: .; J: TRBJ1-5; DNA: TGTGCCAGTAGTATAGGGGGGCAGGGAGGTCGGCCCCAGCATTTT; CDR3: CASSIGGQGGRPQHF
size: few; V: TRBV7-9; D: .; J: TRBJ1-2; DNA: TGTGCCAGCAGCTTAGCGGAGAGTGGCTACACCTTC; CDR3: CASSLAESGYTF
size: .; V: TRBV18; D: .; J: TRBJ2-7; DNA: TGTGCCAGCTCACCACCGGGGACCGACAGTTACGAGCAGTACTTC; CDR3: CASSPPGTDSYEQYF
size: .; V: TRBV19; D: TRBD1; J: TRBJ1-3; DNA: TGTGCCAGTAGTCTTCGACAGGGACAAACCTTCTCTGGAAACACCATATATTTT; CDR3: CASSLRQGQTFSGNTIYF
size: .; V: TRBV7-2; D: TRBD2; J: TRBJ2-1; DNA: TGTGCCAGCAGCTTGCCTAGCGGGGGGGCGAATGAGCAGTTCTTC; CDR3: CASSLPSGGANEQFF
size: .; V: TRBV7-2; D: .; J: TRBJ2-2; DNA: TGTGCCAGCAGCTTAGAGCCTCGGAGGGGGACCGGGGAGCTGTTTTTT; CDR3: CASSLEPRRGTGELFF
size: .; V: TRBV7-8; D: TRBD1; J: TRBJ2-3; DNA: TGTGCCAGCTGGACAGGGCTCTCAGATACGCAGTATTTT; CDR3: CASWTGLSDTQYF